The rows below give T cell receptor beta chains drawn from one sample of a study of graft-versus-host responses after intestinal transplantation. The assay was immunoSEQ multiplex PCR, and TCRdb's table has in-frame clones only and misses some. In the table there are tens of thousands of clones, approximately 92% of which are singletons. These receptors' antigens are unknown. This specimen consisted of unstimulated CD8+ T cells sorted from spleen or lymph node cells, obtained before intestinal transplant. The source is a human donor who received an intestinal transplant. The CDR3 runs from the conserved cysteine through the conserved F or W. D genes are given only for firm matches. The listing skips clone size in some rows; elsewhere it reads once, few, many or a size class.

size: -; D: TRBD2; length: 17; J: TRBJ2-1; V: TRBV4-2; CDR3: CASSHYAGTSGEYEQFF; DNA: TGTGCCAGCAGCCATTACGCCGGGACTAGCGGGGAGTATGAGCAGTTCTTC
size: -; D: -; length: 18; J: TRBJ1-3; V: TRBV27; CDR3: CASSLSWVQGPSGNTIYF; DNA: TGTGCCAGCAGTTTATCATGGGTCCAGGGCCCCTCTGGAAACACCATATATTTT
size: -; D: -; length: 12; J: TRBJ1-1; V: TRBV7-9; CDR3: CASSLGSLEAFF; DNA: TGTGCCAGCAGCTTGGGCAGTCTTGAGGCTTTCTTT
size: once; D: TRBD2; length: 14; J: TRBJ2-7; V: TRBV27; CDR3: CASCAGGSSYEQYF; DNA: TGTGCCAGTTGTGCGGGGGGGAGCTCCTACGAGCAGTACTTC
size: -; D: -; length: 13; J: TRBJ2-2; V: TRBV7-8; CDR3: CASSLGGTGELFF; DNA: TGTGCCAGCAGCTTGGGGGGCACCGGGGAGCTGTTTTTT
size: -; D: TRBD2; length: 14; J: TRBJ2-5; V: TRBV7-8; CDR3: CAAGGPSLTETQYF; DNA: TGCGCAGCGGGGGGCCCATCCCTCACAGAGACCCAGTACTTC
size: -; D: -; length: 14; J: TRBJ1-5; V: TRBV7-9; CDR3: CASSFGQGNQPQHF; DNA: TGTGCCAGCAGCTTTGGTCAGGGCAATCAGCCCCAGCATTTT
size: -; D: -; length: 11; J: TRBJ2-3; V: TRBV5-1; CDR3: CASSLTDTQYF; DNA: TGCGCCAGCAGCCTCACAGATACGCAGTATTTT
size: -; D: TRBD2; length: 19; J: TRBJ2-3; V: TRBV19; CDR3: CASTGTSGSQSISADTQYF; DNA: TGTGCCAGTACCGGGACTAGCGGGAGTCAGTCGATTAGCGCAGATACGCAGTATTTT
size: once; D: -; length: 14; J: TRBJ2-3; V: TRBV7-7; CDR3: CASSLQGATDTQYF; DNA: TGTGCCAGCAGCCTACAGGGAGCGACAGATACGCAGTATTTT
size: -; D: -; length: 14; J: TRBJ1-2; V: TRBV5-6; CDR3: CASSPTEEIYGYTF; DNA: TGTGCCAGCAGCCCAACTGAGGAGATTTATGGCTACACCTTC
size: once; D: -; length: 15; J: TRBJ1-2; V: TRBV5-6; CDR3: CASSLGTGLGYGYTF; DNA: TGTGCCAGCAGCTTGGGTACAGGGCTGGGGTATGGCTACACCTTC
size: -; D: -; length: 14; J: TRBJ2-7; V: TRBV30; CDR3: CAWTFKDSSYEQYF; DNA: TGTGCCTGGACTTTTAAAGACAGCTCCTACGAGCAGTACTTC
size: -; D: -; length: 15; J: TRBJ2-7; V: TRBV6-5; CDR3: CASSPATHTFYEQYF; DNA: TGTGCCAGCAGTCCCGCGACACATACTTTCTACGAGCAGTACTTC
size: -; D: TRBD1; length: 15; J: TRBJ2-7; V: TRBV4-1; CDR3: CASSQGTGNMYEQYF; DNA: TGCGCCAGCAGCCAAGGGACAGGGAATATGTACGAGCAGTACTTC
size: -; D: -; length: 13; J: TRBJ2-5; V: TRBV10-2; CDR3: CASEGQGRETQYF; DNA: TGCGCCAGCGAAGGTCAGGGCCGAGAGACCCAGTACTTC
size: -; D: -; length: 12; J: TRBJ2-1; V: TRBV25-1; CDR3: CASSERRYEQFF; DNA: TGTGCCAGCAGTGAAAGGCGGTATGAGCAGTTCTTC